This T cell receptor (beta chain) came from a study of OX40 agonist ivuxolimab in advanced cancers. The ends were cut back, 5 bases at V and 0 bases at J, with 11 bases in the middle. Germline V gene lookup returns CDR1 SGHTA and CDR2 FQGNSA. The CDR3 length is 15 residues. The assay was immunoSEQ multiplex PCR, and TCRdb's table has in-frame clones only and misses some. The sample consists of 70,000 or so clones, 75% to 90% of them appearing once. Baseline, cycle 4 day 1, and cycle 7 day 1 were the blood sampling points. This rearrangement joins TRBV7-2 to TRBJ2-1; unclear D gene. This TCR came from an adult with an advanced solid tumor such as melanoma, head and neck, liver or kidney cancer. Material: CD4+ or CD8+ T cells sorted from blood, obtained in a trial of the OX40 agonist ivuxolimab. CDR3 amino acids: CASSPDRSSYNEQFF. Written as DNA, the CDR3 is TGTGCCAGCAGCCCCGACCGAAGCTCCTACAATGAGCAGTTCTTC.